This T cell receptor (beta chain) was obtained from a study of cytomegalovirus exposure and HLA in healthy donors. Study context: Most donors, just over 80% of a few hundred genotyped, fell in the Caucasian-associated ancestry cluster. Study-wide results and caveats: Using a false discovery rate of 0.05, a later analysis showed that approximately 17,000 TCR beta sequences were associated with HLA alleles.

With regard to this clone: Its target is unknown.

The germline CDR1 and CDR2 sequences are LGHNA and YNFKEQ. This CDR3 comprises 14 residues. PCR was performed using 60 Vbeta and 13 Jbeta primers. The protocol was immunoSEQ multiplex PCR, while the TCRdb copy is restricted to in-frame clones and leaves out a portion. The sample gives around 39,000 clones, 60% to 85% of which show up once; roughly 1.4% is in the top ten. Sequencing was performed on PBMCs. The chain couples TRBV4-2 to TRBJ2-5; D is ambiguous. Gene TRBJ2-7 matches the end of the DNA better, so the J call may be wrong. The TCR comes from a man in his thirties or forties in good health and CMV-seronegative. The CDR3 is CASSQDAGKSEQYF. The CDR3 DNA follows: TGTGCCAGCAGCCAAGATGCCGGTAAGAGCGAGCAGTACTTC.